What follows describes a single T cell receptor (beta chain). Antigen: not known. This record comes from a study of siplizumab effects on memory and regulatory T cells. General study points: Of the alloreactive clones, only a minor fraction mapped to unstimulated subsets. The alloresponse seemed to draw substantially on naive T cells, which appeared more diverse than memory cells.

Assays were performed on roughly 96,000 TCR templates per sample. Generated by immunoSEQ multiplex PCR, the TCRdb table keeps only in-frame clones and is missing some. The table includes about 110,000 clones, around 90% detected once. CDR3 length equals 14 residues. V lost 4 bases and J lost 5, with 15 bases in between. CDR1 and CDR2 from the germline V gene are SGHRS and YFSETQ. This clonotype was sampled from a human donor in good health. The sequenced material came from Tregs sorted from blood. This sequence joins TRBV5-1 and TRBJ2-5, with D perhaps given as TRBD1 or TRBD2 (6 bases each). CDR3 region: CASSPGIGGETQYF. CDR3 in DNA: TGCGCCAGCAGCCCGGGGATAGGGGGGGAGACCCAGTACTTC. Drawing the rest from reference TRBV5-1 and TRBJ2-5, the complete variable domain is KAGVTQTPRYLIKTRGQQVTLSCSPISGHRSVSWYQQTPGQGLQFLFEYFSETQRNKGNFPGRFSGRQFSNSRSEMNVSTLELGDSALYLCASSPGIGGETQYFGPGTRLLVL.